Listed below are T cell receptor beta chains from one sample, sequenced in a study of siplizumab effects on memory and regulatory T cells. Some clones are missing from TCRdb's copy, which holds only in-frame ones; the method was immunoSEQ multiplex PCR. The sample consists of fewer than 85,000 clones, over 80% of them appearing once. Sequencing used Tregs sorted from blood. These receptors all stem from a human donor in good health. The CDR3 runs from the conserved cysteine through the conserved F or W. D genes are given only for firm matches. Rows may omit the clone size; those that give it use once, few, many or a size class.

>TRBV5-5|TRBJ1-1|NA|NA
TGTGCCAGCAGCTTGAAGGTGGTCAGCTACACTGAAGCTTTCTTT
CASSLKVVSYTEAFF
>TRBV2|TRBJ2-7|TRBD1|NA
TGTGCCAGCAGAGCCGGGACAGCCCTCTACGAGCAGTACTTC
CASRAGTALYEQYF
>TRBV2|TRBJ1-1|NA|NA
TGTGCCAGCAGTGACGGGAGGGGCTCTTGGACTGAAGCTTTCTTT
CASSDGRGSWTEAFF
>TRBV5-4|TRBJ2-3|TRBD1|NA
TGTGCCAGCAGCTTGGGGATTAGACAGGGATCCACAGATACGCAGTATTTT
CASSLGIRQGSTDTQYF
>TRBV20-1|TRBJ1-2|NA|NA
TGCAGTGCTAGAACACTGGAGGGCTACACCTTC
CSARTLEGYTF
>TRBV28|TRBJ2-3|NA|NA
TGTGCCAGCAGTTTAGTAGGGCTCACAGATACGCAGTATTTT
CASSLVGLTDTQYF
>TRBV6-5|TRBJ1-3|NA|NA
TGTGCCAGCAGTTCAGGGGTGTGGGGAAACACCATATATTTT
CASSSGVWGNTIYF
>TRBV7-2|TRBJ2-1|TRBD1|NA
TGTGCCAGCAGCCGGGGGCCGGGACAGGGGGCTGGCTACAATGAGCAGTTCTTC
CASSRGPGQGAGYNEQFF
>TRBV5-5|TRBJ1-5|NA|NA
TGTGCCAGCAGCGGGGCCAGGGACCAGCCCCAGCATTTT
CASSGARDQPQHF
>TRBV30|TRBJ1-1|NA|NA
TGTGCCCTCGGGAGGGGCCTGAACACTGAAGCTTTCTTT
CALGRGLNTEAFF
>TRBV21-1|TRBJ1-6|NA|NA
TGTGCCAGCAGCAAAGGATTAGGACTCAAACGGGTAGGGAATTCACCCCTCCACTTT
CASSKGLGLKRVGNSPLHF
>TRBV7-7|TRBJ2-1|TRBD2|NA
TGTGCCAGCAGCCCTAGCGGGGGGACCTACAGGGAGCAGTTCTTC
CASSPSGGTYREQFF
>TRBV6-5|TRBJ1-2|NA|NA
TGTGCCAGCAGTCAGGAGGTCTATGGCTACACCTTC
CASSQEVYGYTF
>TRBV15|TRBJ1-2|NA|NA
TGTGCCACCAGCAGGGGAACAGGGTATAACTATGGCTACACCTTC
CATSRGTGYNYGYTF
>TRBV6-1|TRBJ1-1|NA|NA
TGTGCCAGCAGTGAAGGGGCGCTGAAGGCTTTCTTT
CASSEGALKAFF
>TRBV4-2|TRBJ2-7|NA|NA
TGTGCCAGCAGCCAAGGGTCGGGGGCTGGCTCCTACGAGCAGTACTTC
CASSQGSGAGSYEQYF
>TRBV10-1|TRBJ2-3|NA|NA
TGCGCCAGCAGTGAGTCGAAAATGGGCGGTCATAGGGGCTCAACGCAGTATTTT
CASSESKMGGHRGSTQYF
>TRBV6-6|TRBJ1-6|NA|once
TGTGCCAGCAGTTACCTGGGCAGCATTAATTCACCCCTCCACTTT
CASSYLGSINSPLHF
>TRBV6-5|TRBJ1-2|NA|NA
TGTGCCAGCAGTTACTCGAGGATGGGGTATGGCTACACCTTC
CASSYSRMGYGYTF
>TRBV18|TRBJ1-3|TRBD1|NA
TGTGCCAGCTCGCCCGGACAGGGCCTCTCTGGAAACACCATATATTTT
CASSPGQGLSGNTIYF
>TRBV4-3|TRBJ2-1|TRBD2|NA
TGCGCCAGCAGCCCCTATCACCTTAGCGGGGGGGCTGATGAGCAGTTCTTC
CASSPYHLSGGADEQFF
>TRBV6-5|TRBJ1-1|NA|few
TGTGCCAGCAGTCGGGACGGTGAAGCTTTCTTT
CASSRDGEAFF
>TRBV27|TRBJ1-1|TRBD1|NA
TGTGCCAGCAGTTCGTCAGGGGGCATGAACACTGAAGCTTTCTTT
CASSSSGGMNTEAFF
>TRBV7-9|TRBJ2-5|NA|NA
TGTGCCAGCAGCTTAGTTCCCGGGCAGCAAGAGACCCAGTACTTC
CASSLVPGQQETQYF
>TRBV4-1|TRBJ1-1|NA|once
TGCGCCAGCAGCCAAGATCCTGGCAGGGTACTCACTGAAGCTTTCTTT
CASSQDPGRVLTEAFF
>TRBV6-7|TRBJ1-6|TRBD1|NA
TGTGCCAGCAGTTCCCGAGACAGGGTCTATTATAATTCACCCCTCCACTTT
CASSSRDRVYYNSPLHF
>TRBV7-8|TRBJ2-5|NA|NA
TGTGCCAGCAGCCCCGAGAGGGGAGAGACCCAGTACTTC
CASSPERGETQYF
>TRBV5-4|TRBJ2-7|TRBD2|NA
TGTGCCAGCAGCTTCCCAGCGGGGGGGTCCTACGAGCAGTACTTC
CASSFPAGGSYEQYF
>TRBV5-6|TRBJ2-7|NA|many
TGTGCCAGCAGCTTGGGGCTCGGGTCGGTCTCGAACGAGCAGTACTTC
CASSLGLGSVSNEQYF
>TRBV27|TRBJ1-5|NA|NA
TGTGCCAGCAGTACAGACATGGGGCCCCAGCATTTT
CASSTDMGPQHF
>TRBV6-1|TRBJ2-7|NA|NA
TGTGCCAGCATGAACGCCTACGAGCAGTACTTC
CASMNAYEQYF
>TRBV11-2|TRBJ1-2|NA|once
TGTGCCAGCAGCCCAACAGGTATCCCCCTAGGGGGCTACACCTTC
CASSPTGIPLGGYTF
>TRBV29-1|TRBJ1-3|NA|NA
TGCAGCGCCTCTGATACGGGGAGAAACACCATATATTTT
CSASDTGRNTIYF
>TRBV7-9|TRBJ2-7|NA|NA
TGTGCCAGCAGCGCGCGGGACATCACGAGCTCCTACGAGCAGTACTTC
CASSARDITSSYEQYF
>TRBV5-1|TRBJ2-1|NA|NA
TGCGCCAGCAGCTCTGGGATAGGTGAGCAGTTCTTC
CASSSGIGEQFF
>TRBV6-1|TRBJ2-3|TRBD1|NA
TGTGCCAGCAGTGAGCCGGGACAGGGGGCCCCAGATACGCAGTATTTT
CASSEPGQGAPDTQYF
>TRBV6-5|TRBJ2-7|TRBD2|NA
TGTGCCAGCCATTGGGGGGGAGGGGCCTCCTACGAGCAGTACTTC
CASHWGGGASYEQYF
>TRBV14|TRBJ1-3|NA|NA
TGTGCCAGCAGCCAAGTTCTATCAAACACCATATATTTT
CASSQVLSNTIYF
>TRBV7-9|TRBJ2-5|NA|NA
TGTGCTAGCGAAGTTACCGACAGGAAAGAGACCCAGTACTTC
CASEVTDRKETQYF
>TRBV21-1|TRBJ2-5|NA|few
TGTGCCAGCAGGCCCAACGGGGGCAAAGAGACCCAGTACTTC
CASRPNGGKETQYF
>TRBV19|TRBJ2-7|NA|NA
TGTGCCAGTAGTATACGAAGAACCCCCTACGAGCAGTACTTC
CASSIRRTPYEQYF
>TRBV4-1|TRBJ2-3|TRBD2|NA
TGCGCCAGCAGCCAACCTAACCTAGCGGGGGGAGCAGATACGCAGTATTTT
CASSQPNLAGGADTQYF
>TRBV19|TRBJ1-2|NA|once
TGTGCCAGTAGTATGCGGATGGGCAATTCTAACTATGGCTACACCTTC
CASSMRMGNSNYGYTF
>TRBV19|TRBJ2-5|TRBD1|NA
TGTGCCAGTAGTATTGTCGGCTTAGGGACAGGGGGCCTGGAGACCCAGTACTTC
CASSIVGLGTGGLETQYF
>TRBV12-5|TRBJ1-5|TRBD1|NA
TGTGCTAGTGGCACCGGGACAGGGGTAGTGCAGCCCCAGCATTTT
CASGTGTGVVQPQHF
>TRBV28|TRBJ1-5|TRBD1|NA
TGTGCCAGCAGGAGCGGGACAGGGCGAGGTAGCAATCAGCCCCAGCATTTT
CASRSGTGRGSNQPQHF
>TRBV6-5|TRBJ1-1|NA|NA
TGTGCCAGCAGAACCCAGTACACTGAAGCTTTCTTT
CASRTQYTEAFF
>TRBV30|TRBJ1-1|NA|NA
TGTGCCTGGGGGCGGGGAAGGGATATCACTGAAGCTTTCTTT
CAWGRGRDITEAFF
>TRBV5-1|TRBJ2-3|TRBD2|NA
TGCGCCAGCAGCTTGGAGACTAGCGGGGGGCTTAGCACAGATACGCAGTATTTT
CASSLETSGGLSTDTQYF
>TRBV19|TRBJ2-5|NA|once
TGTGCCAGTAGTATAGGTCAAGGTGGAGAGACCCAGTACTTC
CASSIGQGGETQYF
>TRBV20-1|TRBJ2-1|NA|NA
TGCAGTGCTAGACGGACCTGGGAGCAGTTCTTC
CSARRTWEQFF
>TRBV4-1|TRBJ2-7|NA|once
TGCGCCAGCAGCAGGGGGTACGAGCAGTACTTC
CASSRGYEQYF
>TRBV14|TRBJ2-2|TRBD1|NA
TGTGCCAGCAGCCTTGACAGGGGGTCTCCAGGTGTGGCCGGGGAGCTGTTTTTT
CASSLDRGSPGVAGELFF
>TRBV7-2|TRBJ2-5|TRBD2|NA
TGTGCCAGCAGCCCGAGCCTAGCGGGTAAGGAGACCCAGTACTTC
CASSPSLAGKETQYF
>TRBV10-1|TRBJ2-5|NA|NA
TGCGCCAGCAGTAAAGGGGGTACCCGGGAGACCCAGTACTTC
CASSKGGTRETQYF
>TRBV27|TRBJ2-5|NA|NA
TGTGCCAGCAGTCCCCTCCTACAGGGGAGGGAGACCCAGTACTTC
CASSPLLQGRETQYF